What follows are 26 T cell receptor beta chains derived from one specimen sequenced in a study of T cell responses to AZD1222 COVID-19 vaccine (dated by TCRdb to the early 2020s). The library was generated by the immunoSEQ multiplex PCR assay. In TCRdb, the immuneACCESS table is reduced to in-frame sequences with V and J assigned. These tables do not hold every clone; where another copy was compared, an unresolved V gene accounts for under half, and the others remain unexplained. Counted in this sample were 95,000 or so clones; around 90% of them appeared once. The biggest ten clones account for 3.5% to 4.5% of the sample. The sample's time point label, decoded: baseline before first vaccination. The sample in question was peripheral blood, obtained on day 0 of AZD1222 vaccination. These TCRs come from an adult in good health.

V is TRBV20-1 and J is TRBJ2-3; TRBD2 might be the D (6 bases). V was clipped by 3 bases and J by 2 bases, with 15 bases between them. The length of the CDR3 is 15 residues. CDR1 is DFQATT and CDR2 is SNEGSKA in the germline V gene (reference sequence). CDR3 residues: CSASFPPGDTDTQYF. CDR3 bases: TGCAGTGCTAGTTTCCCTCCGGGAGACACAGATACGCAGTATTTT.

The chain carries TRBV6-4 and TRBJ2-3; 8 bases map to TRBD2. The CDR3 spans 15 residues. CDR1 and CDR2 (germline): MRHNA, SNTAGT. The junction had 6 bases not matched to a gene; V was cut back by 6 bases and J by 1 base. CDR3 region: CASSPAGGGTDTQYF. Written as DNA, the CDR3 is TGTGCCAGCAGCCCTGCGGGGGGCGGCACAGATACGCAGTATTTT.

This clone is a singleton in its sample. The CDR3 DNA sequence: TGTGCCAGCAGGGGACAGGGAAACTATGGCTACACCTTC. This translates into CASRGQGNYGYTF. The chain employs TRBV28 and TRBJ1-2, with 9 bases matching TRBD1. Germline values: CDR1 MDHEN, CDR2 SYDVKM. This CDR3 is built from 13 residues. J gave up 2 bases and V 6 bases, and 1 base lay outside the gene matches.

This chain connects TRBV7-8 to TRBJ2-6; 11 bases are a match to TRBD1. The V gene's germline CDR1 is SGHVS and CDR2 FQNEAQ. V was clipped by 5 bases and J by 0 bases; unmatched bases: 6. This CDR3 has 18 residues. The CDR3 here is CASSLGTGGNSGANVLTF. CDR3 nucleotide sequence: TGTGCCAGCAGCCTCGGGACAGGGGGTAACTCTGGGGCCAACGTCCTGACTTTC.

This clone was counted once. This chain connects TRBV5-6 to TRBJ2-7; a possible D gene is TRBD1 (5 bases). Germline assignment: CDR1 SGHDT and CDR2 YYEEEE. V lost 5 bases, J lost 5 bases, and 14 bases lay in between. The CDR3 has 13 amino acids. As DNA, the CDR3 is TGTGCCAGCAGTAACGGGCAGGGCGACGAGCAGTACTTC. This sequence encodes CASSNGQGDEQYF. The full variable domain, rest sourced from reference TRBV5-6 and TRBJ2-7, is DAGVTQSPTHLIKTRGQQVTLRCSPKSGHDTVSWYQQALGQGPQFIFQYYEEEERQRGNFPDRFSGHQFPNYSSELNVNALLLGDSALYLCASSNGQGDEQYFGPGTRLTVT.

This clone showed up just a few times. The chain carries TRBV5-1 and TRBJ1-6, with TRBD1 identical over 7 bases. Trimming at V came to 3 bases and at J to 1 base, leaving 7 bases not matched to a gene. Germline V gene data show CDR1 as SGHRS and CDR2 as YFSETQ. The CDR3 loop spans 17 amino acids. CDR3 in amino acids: CASSYRQGESYNSPLHF. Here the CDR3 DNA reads TGCGCCAGCAGCTACCGACAGGGTGAATCCTATAATTCACCCCTCCACTTT.

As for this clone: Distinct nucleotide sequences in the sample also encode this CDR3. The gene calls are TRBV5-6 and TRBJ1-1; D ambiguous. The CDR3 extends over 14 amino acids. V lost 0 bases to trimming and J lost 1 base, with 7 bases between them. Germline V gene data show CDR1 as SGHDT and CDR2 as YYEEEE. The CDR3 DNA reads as TGTGCCAGCAGCTTGGGTTGGGGGAACACTGAAGCTTTCTTT. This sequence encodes CASSLGWGNTEAFF.

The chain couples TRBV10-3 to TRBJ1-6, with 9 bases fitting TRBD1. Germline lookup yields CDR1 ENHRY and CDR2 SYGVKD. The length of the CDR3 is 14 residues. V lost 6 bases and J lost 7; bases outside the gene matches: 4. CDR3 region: CAIRQGAENSPLHF. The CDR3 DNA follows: TGTGCCATCAGACAGGGGGCTGAGAATTCACCCCTCCACTTT.

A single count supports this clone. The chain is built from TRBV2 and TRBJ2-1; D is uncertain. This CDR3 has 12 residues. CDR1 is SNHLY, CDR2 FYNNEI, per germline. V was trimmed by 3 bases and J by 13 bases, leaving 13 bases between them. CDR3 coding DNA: TGTGCCAGCAGTGAGGTGTCTGCTCCCCAGTTCTTC. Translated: CASSEVSAPQFF.

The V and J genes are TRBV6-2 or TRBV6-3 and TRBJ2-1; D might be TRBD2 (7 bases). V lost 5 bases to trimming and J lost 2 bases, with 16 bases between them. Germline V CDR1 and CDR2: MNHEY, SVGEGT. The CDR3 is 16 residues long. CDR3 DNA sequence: TGTGCCAGCAGTCCGCTGGGGGGGGCAGCCTACAATGAGCAGTTCTTC. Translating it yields CASSPLGGAAYNEQFF.

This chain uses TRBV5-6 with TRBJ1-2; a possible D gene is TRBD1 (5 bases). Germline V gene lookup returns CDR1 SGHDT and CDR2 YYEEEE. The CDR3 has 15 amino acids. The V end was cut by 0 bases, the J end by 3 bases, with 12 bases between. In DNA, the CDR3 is TGTGCCAGCAGCTTGGGGGACTTTTCGGACTATGGCTACACCTTC. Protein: CASSLGDFSDYGYTF.

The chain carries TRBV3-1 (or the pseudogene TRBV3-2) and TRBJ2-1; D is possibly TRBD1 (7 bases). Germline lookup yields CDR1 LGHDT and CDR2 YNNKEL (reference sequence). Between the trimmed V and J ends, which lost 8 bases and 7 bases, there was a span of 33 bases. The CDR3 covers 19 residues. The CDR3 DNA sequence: TGTGCCAGCTCTAGGAGGGGCGGGACAGCCACCTCAGACACAAATGAGCAGTTCTTC. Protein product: CASSRRGGTATSDTNEQFF.

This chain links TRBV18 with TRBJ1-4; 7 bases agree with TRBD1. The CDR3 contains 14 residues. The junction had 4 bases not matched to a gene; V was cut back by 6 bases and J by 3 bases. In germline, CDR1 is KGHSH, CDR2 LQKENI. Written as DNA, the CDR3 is TGTGCCAGCTCCCCGGGACAGTCTAATGAAAAACTGTTTTTT. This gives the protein CASSPGQSNEKLFF.

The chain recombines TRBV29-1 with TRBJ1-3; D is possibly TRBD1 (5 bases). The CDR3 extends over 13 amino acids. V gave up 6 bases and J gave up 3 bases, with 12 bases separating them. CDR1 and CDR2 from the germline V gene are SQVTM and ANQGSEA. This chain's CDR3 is CSVIRGSGNTIYF. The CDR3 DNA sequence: TGCAGCGTAATAAGGGGAAGTGGAAACACCATATATTTT.

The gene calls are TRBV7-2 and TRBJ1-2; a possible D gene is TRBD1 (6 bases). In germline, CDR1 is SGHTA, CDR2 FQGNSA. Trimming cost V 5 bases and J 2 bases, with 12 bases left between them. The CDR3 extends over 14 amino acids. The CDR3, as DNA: TGTGCCAGCAGCAACAGGGTCCTAAACTATGGCTACACCTTC. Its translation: CASSNRVLNYGYTF.

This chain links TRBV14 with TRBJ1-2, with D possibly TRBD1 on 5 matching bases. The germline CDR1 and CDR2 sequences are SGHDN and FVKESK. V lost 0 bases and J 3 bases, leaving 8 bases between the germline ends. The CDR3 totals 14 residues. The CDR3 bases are TGTGCCAGCAGCCAAGAGGGGGACCACTATGGCTACACCTTC. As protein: CASSQEGDHYGYTF.

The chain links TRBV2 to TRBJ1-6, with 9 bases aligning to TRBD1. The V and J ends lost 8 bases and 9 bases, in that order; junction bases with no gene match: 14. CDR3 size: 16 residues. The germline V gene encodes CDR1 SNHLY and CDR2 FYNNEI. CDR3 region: CASLIPPGQGSSPLHF. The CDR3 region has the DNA TGTGCCAGCCTCATCCCCCCGGGACAGGGTAGTTCACCCCTCCACTTT.

The DNA for the CDR3 is TGCGCCAGCAGCCAAGCTCGAGAGAACTATGGCTACACCTTC. As protein: CASSQARENYGYTF. The chain joins TRBV4-3 to TRBJ1-2; the D is unclear. This CDR3 has 14 amino acids. V was clipped by 1 base and J by 2 bases, with 8 bases between them. Germline V gene sequence: CDR1 LGHNA, CDR2 YSLEER.

The CDR3 DNA reads as TGTGCCAGCAGCGCCCTCGGGACAGGGGGTTTGGTGAACACTGAAGCTTTCTTT. Residues: CASSALGTGGLVNTEAFF. The V call is TRBV5-6, the J call TRBJ1-1; TRBD1 matches at 11 bases. J gave up 0 bases and V 4 bases, and 11 bases lay outside the gene matches. This CDR3 region has 18 residues. Germline CDR1 reads SGHDT; CDR2 reads YYEEEE.

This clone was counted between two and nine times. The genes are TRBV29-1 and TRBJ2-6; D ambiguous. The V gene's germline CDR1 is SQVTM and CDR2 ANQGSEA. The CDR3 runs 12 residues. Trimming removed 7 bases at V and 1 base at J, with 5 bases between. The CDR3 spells CSAISGANVLTF. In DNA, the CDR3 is TGCAGCGCCATTTCTGGGGCCAACGTCCTGACTTTC.

The CDR3 is CASSVVQGLGNTIYF. The CDR3 DNA is TGTGCCAGCAGTGTGGTACAGGGGCTGGGAAACACCATATATTTT. V usage is TRBV2 and J usage is TRBJ1-3, with 7 positions matching TRBD1. J lost 4 bases, V lost 4 bases, and 7 bases had no gene match. The CDR3 contains 15 residues. Germline V CDR1 and CDR2: SNHLY, FYNNEI.

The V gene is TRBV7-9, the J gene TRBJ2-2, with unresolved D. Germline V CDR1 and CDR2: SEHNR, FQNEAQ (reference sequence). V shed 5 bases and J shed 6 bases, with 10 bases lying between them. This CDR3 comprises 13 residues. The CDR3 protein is CASSRYVPGELFF. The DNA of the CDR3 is TGTGCCAGCAGCCGCTACGTCCCCGGGGAGCTGTTTTTT. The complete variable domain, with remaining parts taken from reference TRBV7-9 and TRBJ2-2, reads DTGVSQNPRHKITKRGQNVTFRCDPISEHNRLYWYRQTLGQGPEFLTYFQNEAQLEKSRLLSDRFSAERPKGSFSTLEIQRTEQGDSAMYLCASSRYVPGELFFGEGSRLTVL.

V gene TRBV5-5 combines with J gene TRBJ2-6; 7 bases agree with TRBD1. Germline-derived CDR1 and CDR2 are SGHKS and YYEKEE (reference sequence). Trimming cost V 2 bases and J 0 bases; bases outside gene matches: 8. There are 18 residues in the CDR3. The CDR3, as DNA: TGTGCCAGCAGCTTCAGAGGGGGCGCCAACTCTGGGGCCAACGTCCTGACTTTC. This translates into CASSFRGGANSGANVLTF.

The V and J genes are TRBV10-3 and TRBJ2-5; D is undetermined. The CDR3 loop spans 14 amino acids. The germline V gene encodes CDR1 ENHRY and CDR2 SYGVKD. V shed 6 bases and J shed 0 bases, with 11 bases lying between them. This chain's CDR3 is CAISPVPHQETQYF. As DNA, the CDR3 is TGTGCCATCAGCCCCGTCCCCCACCAAGAGACCCAGTACTTC.

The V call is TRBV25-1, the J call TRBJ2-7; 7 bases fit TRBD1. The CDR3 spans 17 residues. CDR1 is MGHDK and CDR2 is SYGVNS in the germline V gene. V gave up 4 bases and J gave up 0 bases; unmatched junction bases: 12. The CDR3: CASSGHKGQRISYEQYF. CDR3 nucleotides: TGTGCCAGCAGTGGCCACAAGGGACAGCGCATCTCCTACGAGCAGTACTTC.

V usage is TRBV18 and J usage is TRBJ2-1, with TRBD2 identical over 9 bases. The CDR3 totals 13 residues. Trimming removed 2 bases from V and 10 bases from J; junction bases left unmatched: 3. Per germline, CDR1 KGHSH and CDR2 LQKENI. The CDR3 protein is CASSPERGVEQFF. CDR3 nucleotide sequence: TGTGCCAGCTCACCAGAGCGGGGGGTCGAGCAGTTCTTC.